This T cell receptor (beta chain) was recorded in a study of blood T cell repertoires in COVID-19. About the study: Italy, Spain and the United States were the sources of the convalescent and acute COVID-19 samples. In each case, the material was cDNA or gDNA derived from T cells, B-cell-depleted T cells, or PBMCs.

The trim removed 7 bases at V and 7 bases at J, leaving 12 bases unmatched. The CDR3 runs 14 residues. The germline gives CDR1 SGHKS, CDR2 YYEKEE (reference sequence). In the authors' workflow: Estimated nucleated cell counts came from reference gene primer amplification. Assay used: immunoSEQ multiplex PCR; TCRdb lists only in-frame clones, some missing. V, J and clone size derive from that table, while D and trimming were established from the DNA sequence. The sample includes some 38,000 clones, nearly 90% seen only once; the top ten take less than 30%. The chain combines TRBV5-5 with TRBJ2-3, with 7 bases that match TRBD2. Specimen: peripheral blood. The sequence derives from a man aged 55-75 years with active or convalescent COVID-19. Here the CDR3 DNA reads TGTGCCAGCTCCCGACTAGCTGCCGGAAATACGCAGTATTTT. Protein sequence: CASSRLAAGNTQYF.